Shown below are 21 T cell receptor beta chains from a single sample sequenced in a study of cytomegalovirus exposure and HLA in healthy donors. PCR primers comprised 60 Vbeta and 13 Jbeta primers. TCRdb's copy holds only in-frame clones and misses some; the assay was immunoSEQ multiplex PCR. The sample has under 150,000 clones, 60% to 80% seen once. The material sequenced was PBMCs. These receptors all come from a woman aged 25 to 39 in good health and CMV-seronegative.

The chain employs TRBV7-3 and TRBJ1-1, with 7 bases matching TRBD1. Germline V gene data show CDR1 as SGHTA and CDR2 as FQGTGA. V lost 4 bases, J lost 4 bases, and 6 bases stayed unmatched. The CDR3 runs to 14 residues. CDR3 DNA: TGTGCCAGCAGCTCCAGGGACAGCGGCACTGAAGCTTTCTTT. Encoded protein: CASSSRDSGTEAFF.

The chain recombines TRBV5-1 with TRBJ2-1, with 7 bases identical to TRBD1. Germline lookup yields CDR1 SGHRS and CDR2 YFSETQ. The ends lost 1 base at V and 2 bases at J; junction bases unmatched: 3. This CDR3 has 15 residues. The chain's CDR3 is CASSLTGVPYNEQFF. CDR3 sequence (DNA): TGCGCCAGCAGCTTGACAGGGGTCCCCTACAATGAGCAGTTCTTC. Combining the CDR3 with reference TRBV5-1 and TRBJ2-1 gives the whole variable domain KAGVTQTPRYLIKTRGQQVTLSCSPISGHRSVSWYQQTPGQGLQFLFEYFSETQRNKGNFPGRFSGRQFSNSRSEMNVSTLELGDSALYLCASSLTGVPYNEQFFGPGTRLTVL.

This rearrangement joins TRBV15 to TRBJ2-7, with D tentatively TRBD1 (6 bases). Trimming cost V 1 base and J 0 bases, with 7 bases left between them. CDR1 LNHNV and CDR2 YYDKDF come from the germline V gene (reference sequence). There are 14 residues in the CDR3. The CDR3 DNA reads TGTGCCACCAGCAGAGCAGGGGACTCCTACGAGCAGTACTTC. This encodes CATSRAGDSYEQYF.

This clone was recorded once. The chain uses TRBV6-5 and TRBJ2-1, with D perhaps TRBD2 (7 bases). Germline V gene sequence: CDR1 MNHEY, CDR2 SVGAGI. V shed 0 bases and J shed 6 bases, with 15 bases lying between them. This CDR3 is built from 16 residues. CDR3 in DNA: TGTGCCAGCAGTTACTCGGGAGGGGAAGGGGGCAATGAGCAGTTCTTC. Protein product: CASSYSGGEGGNEQFF.

The rearrangement uses TRBV2 and TRBJ2-5, with TRBD1 as a possible D gene (6 bases). The tail of the sequence fits TRBJ2-7 better, so the J call may be wrong. The CDR3 is 14 amino acids. Per the germline V gene, CDR1 is SNHLY and CDR2 is FYNNEI. The CDR3 region is CASREQGPGYEQYF. In DNA form, the CDR3 reads TGTGCCAGCAGGGAACAGGGTCCAGGCTACGAGCAGTACTTC.

The chain uses TRBV11-1 and TRBJ2-5; 11 bases fit TRBD1. V shed 2 bases, J shed 4 bases, and the junction held 6 bases outside the gene matches. The CDR3 has 16 residues. The V gene's germline CDR1 is SGHAT and CDR2 FQDESV (reference sequence). The CDR3 is CASSLTRTGGAETQYF. CDR3 sequence (DNA): TGTGCCAGCAGCTTAACGAGGACAGGGGGCGCAGAGACCCAGTACTTC.

The rearrangement joins TRBV29-1 to TRBJ1-3, with D uncertain. V was trimmed by 5 bases and J by 4 bases, leaving 12 bases between them. Germline CDR1 is SQVTM and CDR2 is ANQGSEA. This CDR3 has 13 amino acids. CDR3 nucleotides: TGCAGCGTTCTAATCCCCGTCGGAAACACCATATATTTT. Its protein product is CSVLIPVGNTIYF.

V usage is TRBV11-2 and J usage is TRBJ1-6, with 7 bases lining up with TRBD1. With V trimmed by 3 bases and J by 7 bases, 12 bases remained unmatched. There are 17 residues in the CDR3. CDR1 SGHAT and CDR2 FQNNGV come from the germline V gene. The CDR3 region is CASSFQRTGARNSPLHF. The CDR3 DNA reads as TGTGCCAGCAGCTTTCAACGGACAGGCGCTCGAAATTCACCCCTCCACTTT. Full variable domain (missing parts from reference TRBV11-2 and TRBJ1-6): EAGVAQSPRYKIIEKRQSVAFWCNPISGHATLYWYQQILGQGPKLLIQFQNNGVVDDSQLPKDRFSAERLKGVDSTLKIQPAKLEDSAVYLCASSFQRTGARNSPLHFGNGTRLTVT.

The V and J genes are TRBV9 and TRBJ2-3; the match to TRBD2 covers 9 bases. CDR1 SGDLS and CDR2 YYNGEE come from the germline V gene. The J segment lost 6 bases and the V segment lost 4 bases, leaving 12 bases of the junction unmatched. CDR3 length: 16 residues. In DNA, the CDR3 is TGTGCCAGCAGCCCACGCCGAGCGGGGGGCGGGGATACGCAGTATTTT. Translating gives CASSPRRAGGGDTQYF.

V and J are TRBV5-1 and TRBJ2-3; 7 bases line up with TRBD2. CDR3 length equals 17 residues. The junction had 11 bases not matched to a gene; V was cut back by 0 bases and J by 4 bases. The germline V gene has CDR1 SGHRS and CDR2 YFSETQ. This CDR3 is CASSLDLLAVGADTQYF. The CDR3 nucleotides read TGCGCCAGCAGCTTGGATTTGCTAGCGGTGGGGGCAGATACGCAGTATTTT. Together with reference TRBV5-1 and TRBJ2-3, the CDR3 gives the full variable domain: KAGVTQTPRYLIKTRGQQVTLSCSPISGHRSVSWYQQTPGQGLQFLFEYFSETQRNKGNFPGRFSGRQFSNSRSEMNVSTLELGDSALYLCASSLDLLAVGADTQYFGPGTRLTVL.

The genes are TRBV10-3 and TRBJ2-1, with D uncertain. The germline V and J ends were trimmed by 3 bases and 0 bases, with 9 bases remaining between them. This CDR3 comprises 15 residues. Germline V gene data show CDR1 as ENHRY and CDR2 as SYGVKD. CDR3 loop: CAISDGYSSYNEQFF. CDR3 in DNA: TGTGCCATCAGTGATGGTTACAGCTCCTACAATGAGCAGTTCTTC.

The chain uses TRBV19 and TRBJ1-1; possible D gene TRBD1, 6 bases. The CDR3 length is 13 residues. Germline-derived CDR1 and CDR2 are LNHDA and SQIVND (reference sequence). CDR3 sequence (DNA): TGTGTAACCTCCGGGACACTGAACACTGAAGCTTTCTTT. This sequence encodes CVTSGTLNTEAFF.

The V call is TRBV27, the J call TRBJ2-1, with 11 positions matching TRBD2. Per germline, CDR1 MNHEY and CDR2 SMNVEV (reference sequence). V shed 5 bases and J 4 bases; nucleotides not matched to a gene: 10. The CDR3 extends over 17 amino acids. CDR3 protein: CASSHPQGLADYNEQFF. DNA for the CDR3: TGTGCCAGCAGTCACCCCCAGGGACTAGCGGATTACAATGAGCAGTTCTTC.

This clone was observed a few times. This sequence joins TRBV11-2 and TRBJ2-2, with D perhaps matching TRBD2 (5 bases). Germline CDR1 reads SGHAT; CDR2 reads FQNNGV. The CDR3 runs to 14 residues. The V and J ends lost 0 bases and 8 bases respectively, with 10 bases between them. The CDR3 sequence: CASSLDLTSGELFF. CDR3 in DNA: TGTGCCAGCAGCTTAGATCTTACTAGTGGGGAGCTGTTTTTT.

The genes are TRBV9 and TRBJ2-6, with a possible D match to TRBD2 (7 bases). The CDR3 length is 20 residues. Trimming removed 0 bases from V and 0 bases from J, with 19 bases in between. Germline V CDR1 and CDR2: SGDLS, YYNGEE. CDR3 sequence: CASSVEGGQFHGSGANVLTF. The DNA for the CDR3 is TGTGCCAGCAGCGTAGAGGGGGGGCAGTTCCACGGCTCTGGGGCCAACGTCCTGACTTTC. The variable domain in full, completed from reference TRBV9 and TRBJ2-6, reads DSGVTQTPKHLITATGQRVTLRCSPRSGDLSVYWYQQSLDQGLQFLIQYYNGEERAKGNILERFSAQQFPDLHSELNLSSLELGDSALYFCASSVEGGQFHGSGANVLTFGAGSRLTVL.

A few counts support this clone. The chain is built from TRBV5-4 and TRBJ1-1; 7 nucleotides agree with TRBD1. CDR1 is SGHNT and CDR2 is YYREEE in the germline V gene (reference sequence). CDR3 length equals 15 residues. The junction had 9 bases not matched to a gene; V was cut back by 7 bases and J by 0 bases. CDR3 bases: TGTGCCAGCGGGTACGCAGGGGGATTGAACACTGAAGCTTTCTTT. Its translation is CASGYAGGLNTEAFF.

The rearrangement joins TRBV10-1 to TRBJ2-5; D uncertain. From germline, CDR1 is WNHNN and CDR2 SYGVQD (reference sequence). The germline V and J ends were trimmed by 4 bases and 4 bases, with 4 bases remaining between them. This CDR3 is 11 amino acids long. The CDR3 sequence: CASSAGETQYF. The CDR3 bases are TGCGCCAGCAGTGCGGGAGAGACCCAGTACTTC.

The J gene is TRBJ2-3, the V gene TRBV18; 11 nucleotides line up with TRBD2. Trimming removed 1 base from V and 1 base from J; junction bases left unmatched: 1. The CDR3 runs to 16 residues. Germline CDR1 is KGHSH and CDR2 is LQKENI. The CDR3 region is CASSPLAGGRTDTQYF. The CDR3 DNA reads TGTGCCAGCTCACCACTAGCGGGGGGGCGCACAGATACGCAGTATTTT.

This clone was detected only once. V usage is TRBV5-1 and J usage is TRBJ2-7; 7 nucleotides align to TRBD1. Trimming removed 0 bases from V and 4 bases from J; junction bases left unmatched: 4. Per germline, CDR1 SGHRS and CDR2 YFSETQ. The CDR3 sequence is 14 residues long. The CDR3 sequence is CASSLGDSTYEQYF. The CDR3, as DNA: TGCGCCAGCAGCTTGGGGGACAGTACATACGAGCAGTACTTC.

This chain joins TRBV10-2 and TRBJ1-3, with 7 positions matching TRBD1. The V segment lost 5 bases and the J segment 2 bases; nucleotides outside the gene matches: 3. The germline V gene has CDR1 WSHSY and CDR2 SAAADI. There are 14 residues in the CDR3. The CDR3 loop reads CASSSGQTGNTIYF. In nucleotides, the CDR3 is TGCGCCAGCAGTTCGGGACAGACTGGAAACACCATATATTTT.

The chain has TRBV6-5 and TRBJ1-3; the D gene is possibly TRBD1 (6 bases). With 7 bases removed from V and 5 bases from J, the gap between germline ends came to 12 bases. Germline V lookup: CDR1 MNHEY, CDR2 SVGAGI. The CDR3 loop spans 13 amino acids. As DNA, the CDR3 is TGTGCCAGCACACAGGGAGGGCGAAACACCATATATTTT. Protein product: CASTQGGRNTIYF.